Sequencing of this TCR beta chain was carried out in a study of T cell responses to AZD1222 COVID-19 vaccine. Points from the study as a whole: Repertoire collection took place solely once the T cell response had peaked. White British people made up most donors, females outnumbered males, and clonal diversity was possibly underestimated. Increases in Spike-specific TCR breadth and depth were seen after two AZD1222 doses.

A remark on this clone: Its antigen is not identified.

Combined were second doses at about 4 or about 12 weeks. Produced via immunoSEQ multiplex PCR; TCRdb's table is partial and in-frame only. There are fewer than 85,000 clones in the sample; 70% to 90% occur only once, and roughly 1.3% lies in the top ten. This CDR3 has 15 amino acids. The germline gives CDR1 GTSNPN, CDR2 SVGIG (reference sequence). The V end lost 0 bases, the J end lost 3 bases, and 12 bases lay between the germline ends. This TCR was sampled from an adult who received the AZD1222 COVID-19 vaccine. The J gene is TRBJ1-5, the V gene TRBV30, with D perhaps matching TRBD1 (6 bases). Source: peripheral blood, taken 28 days after the second AZD1222 dose. This CDR3 reads CAWSVRGAVNQPQHF. In nucleotides, the CDR3 is TGTGCCTGGAGTGTACGGGGGGCGGTCAATCAGCCCCAGCATTTT.